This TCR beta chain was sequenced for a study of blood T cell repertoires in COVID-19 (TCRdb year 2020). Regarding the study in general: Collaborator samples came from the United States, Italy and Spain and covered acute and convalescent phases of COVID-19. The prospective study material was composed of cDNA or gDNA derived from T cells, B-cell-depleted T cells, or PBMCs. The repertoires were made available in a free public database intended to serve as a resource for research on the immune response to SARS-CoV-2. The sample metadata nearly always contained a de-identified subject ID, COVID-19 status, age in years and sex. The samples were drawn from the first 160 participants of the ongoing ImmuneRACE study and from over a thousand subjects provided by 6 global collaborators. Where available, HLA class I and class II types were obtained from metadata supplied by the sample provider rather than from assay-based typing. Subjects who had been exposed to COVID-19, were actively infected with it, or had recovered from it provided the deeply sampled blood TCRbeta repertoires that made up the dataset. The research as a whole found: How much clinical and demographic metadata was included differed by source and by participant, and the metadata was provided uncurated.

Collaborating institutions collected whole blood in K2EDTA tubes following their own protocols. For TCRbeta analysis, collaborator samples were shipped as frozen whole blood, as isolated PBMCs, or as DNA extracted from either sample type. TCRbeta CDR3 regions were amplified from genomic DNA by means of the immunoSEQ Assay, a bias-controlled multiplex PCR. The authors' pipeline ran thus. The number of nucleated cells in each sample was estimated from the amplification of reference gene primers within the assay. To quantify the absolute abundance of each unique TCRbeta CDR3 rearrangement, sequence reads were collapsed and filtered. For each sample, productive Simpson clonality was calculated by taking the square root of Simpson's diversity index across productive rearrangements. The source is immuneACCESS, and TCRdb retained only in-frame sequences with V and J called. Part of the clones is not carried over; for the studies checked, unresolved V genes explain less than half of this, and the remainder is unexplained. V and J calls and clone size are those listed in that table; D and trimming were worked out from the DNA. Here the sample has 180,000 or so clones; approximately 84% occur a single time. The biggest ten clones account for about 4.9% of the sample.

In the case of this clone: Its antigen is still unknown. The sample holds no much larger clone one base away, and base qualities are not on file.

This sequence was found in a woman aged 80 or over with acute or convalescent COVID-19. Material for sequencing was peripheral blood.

The CDR3 reads CASGLSRGIEQYF. In nucleotide form, the sequence is TGTGCCAGCGGACTGAGCCGGGGAATCGAGCAGTACTTC. Recombination connected TRBV3-1 (or the pseudogene TRBV3-2) to TRBJ2-7, and TRBD2 may be the D gene, going by 5 matching bases. The CDR3 measures 13 amino acids from cysteine to phenylalanine. Only the CDR3 DNA stays, 39 bases, in frame from base 1. The germline ends are 17 bases apart after V is trimmed by 8 bases and J by 6 bases. Based on the germline V gene (reference sequence), the CDR1 and CDR2 sequences are LGHDT and YNNKEL.